This entry lists 20 T cell receptor beta chains sequenced from one sample in a study of CD8 T cells in Susac syndrome. An amount of RNA that ranged from roughly 0.5 to 1 ug was reverse transcribed with random hexamers. TCRdb processed the immunoSEQ multiplex PCR reads anew with MiXCR; each CDR3 protein has one entry. The table includes approximately 100,000 distinct CDR3 sequences, 90% to 98% detected once. The specimen sequenced was CD4+ T cells from PBMCs. The receptors shown here come from a human donor in good health.

The rearrangement joins TRBV4-2 to TRBJ2-2, with D perhaps TRBD1 or TRBD2 (7 bases each). CDR1 and CDR2 from the germline V gene are LGHNA and YNFKEQ. This CDR3 spans 18 amino acids. V was trimmed by 3 bases and J by 0 bases, leaving 17 bases between them. CDR3 nucleotide sequence: TGTGCCAGCAGCCATTTTGGGGAGGGGGCTACGAACACCGGGGAGCTGTTTTTT. It encodes CASSHFGEGATNTGELFF.

The chain carries TRBV7-2 and TRBJ2-5; perhaps TRBD2 as D (6 bases). Germline V gene data show CDR1 as SGHTA and CDR2 as FQGNSA. V was clipped by 2 bases and J by 4 bases, with 20 bases between them. This CDR3 comprises 17 residues. The CDR3 here is CASSLRFLAPAGETQYF. CDR3 nucleotide sequence: TGTGCCAGCAGCTTACGCTTCCTAGCGCCGGCCGGAGAGACCCAGTACTTC.

This chain joins TRBV30 and TRBJ1-1; D ambiguous. V was shortened by 1 base and J by 7 bases, with 13 bases between the two germline ends. The CDR3 is 13 residues long. Germline CDR1 reads GTSNPN; CDR2 reads SVGIG (reference sequence). CDR3 protein: CAWSERVDVEAFF. CDR3 sequence (DNA): TGTGCCTGGAGTGAGAGGGTGGATGTTGAAGCTTTCTTT.

V is TRBV4-1 and J is TRBJ2-1, with D possibly TRBD2 on 6 matching bases. Germline-derived CDR1 and CDR2 are MGHRA and YSYEKL. CDR3 length: 15 amino acids. Trimming left V 6 bases short and J 9 bases short, with 21 bases between. Here the CDR3 DNA reads TGCGCCAGCAGAACGGGGCGGGATATAATGGTTGAGCAGTTCTTC. Translated, it gives CASRTGRDIMVEQFF.

The chain is built from TRBV7-3 and TRBJ2-1; 13 nucleotides match TRBD2. J lost 6 bases, V lost 3 bases, and 8 bases had no gene match. The CDR3 contains 17 residues. Germline V gene sequence: CDR1 SGHTA, CDR2 FQGTGA. CDR3 coding DNA: TGTGCCAGCAGCTTGCGACTAGCGGGGGGAATGGGCAATGAGCAGTTCTTC. It translates to CASSLRLAGGMGNEQFF.

The chain couples TRBV5-4 to TRBJ2-6; TRBD1 aligns across 7 bases. The CDR3 is 16 residues long. CDR1 and CDR2 from the germline V gene are SGHNT and YYREEE (reference sequence). Trimming at V came to 1 base and at J to 4 bases, leaving 5 bases not matched to a gene. The CDR3: CASSLMKGAGANVLTF. CDR3 coding DNA: TGTGCCAGCAGCTTGATGAAGGGGGCGGGGGCCAACGTCCTGACTTTC.

CDR3 in amino acids: CASSIGGQGRETQYF. Written as DNA, the CDR3 is TGTGCCAGCAGTATTGGGGGACAGGGGAGAGAGACCCAGTACTTC. The chain uses TRBV27 and TRBJ2-5; 10 nucleotides agree with TRBD1. The CDR3 totals 15 residues. Germline values: CDR1 MNHEY, CDR2 SMNVEV (reference sequence). The V gene end was trimmed by 5 bases and the J gene end by 4 bases; junction bases not matched to a gene: 7.

CDR3 in DNA: TGTGCCAGCAGATCAGGCAGGAGCTCCTACAATGAGCAGTTCTTC. Its protein product is CASRSGRSSYNEQFF. The V call is TRBV12-3 or TRBV12-4, the J call TRBJ2-1; D remains ambiguous. Deletions cut 6 bases from V and 0 bases from J, with 12 bases between. This CDR3 has 15 amino acids.

The V call is TRBV12-3 or TRBV12-4, the J call TRBJ2-7; D may be TRBD2 (5 bases). V lost 4 bases and J lost 2, with 12 bases in between. This CDR3 region has 14 residues. The CDR3: CASSSTGFPYEQYF. The CDR3 region has the DNA TGTGCCAGCAGTTCAACGGGATTCCCCTACGAGCAGTACTTC.

The chain recombines TRBV12-3 or TRBV12-4 with TRBJ2-1; D perhaps matches TRBD1 (6 bases). V lost 1 base, J lost 0 bases, and 7 bases lay in between. The CDR3 contains 15 residues. CDR3: CASSLGQVSYNEQFF. CDR3 DNA sequence: TGTGCCAGCAGTTTAGGACAGGTCTCCTACAATGAGCAGTTCTTC.

CDR3 in amino acids: CASRPQLAVNNEQFF. CDR3 DNA: TGTGCCAGCAGACCACAGTTGGCTGTAAACAATGAGCAGTTCTTC. The chain is built from TRBV2 and TRBJ2-1; D not resolved. CDR3 length equals 15 residues. Trimming shortened V by 6 bases and J by 5 bases, and 17 bases separated the two germline ends. Germline CDR1 SNHLY, CDR2 FYNNEI.

The gene calls are TRBV29-1 and TRBJ2-7; 7 bases align to TRBD1. This CDR3 region has 14 residues. The trim removed 4 bases at V and 4 bases at J, leaving 10 bases unmatched. Germline values: CDR1 SQVTM, CDR2 ANQGSEA. The CDR3 region has the DNA TGCAGCGTTGCTTGGCGGACAGGAACATACGAGCAGTACTTC. This codes for CSVAWRTGTYEQYF.

The chain carries TRBV6-5 and TRBJ2-7; D is unclear. CDR3 size: 16 residues. The germline V and J ends were trimmed by 0 bases and 0 bases, with 12 bases remaining between them. Germline-derived CDR1 and CDR2 are MNHEY and SVGAGI. As DNA, the CDR3 is TGTGCCAGCAGTTACTCCGAGACACCGAGCTCCTACGAGCAGTACTTC. This sequence encodes CASSYSETPSSYEQYF.

This clonotype was picked up one time. The chain has TRBV19 and TRBJ1-1; tentative D call: TRBD1 (6 bases). The CDR3 contains 14 residues. Germline V lookup: CDR1 LNHDA, CDR2 SQIVND (reference sequence). V was shortened by 6 bases and J by 2 bases, with 13 bases between the two germline ends. The chain's CDR3 is CASRIQGVNTEAFF. The CDR3 DNA is TGTGCCAGTAGGATACAGGGAGTAAACACTGAAGCTTTCTTT.

The CDR3 region is CSALSTDTQYF. DNA of the CDR3: TGCAGTGCTCTTAGCACAGATACGCAGTATTTT. This sequence joins TRBV20-1 and TRBJ2-3; no clear D. From germline, CDR1 is DFQATT and CDR2 SNEGSKA (reference sequence). The CDR3 consists of 11 residues. Between the trimmed V and J ends, which lost 5 bases and 0 bases, there was a span of 3 bases.

The chain couples TRBV7-8 to TRBJ2-7; 11 nucleotides agree with TRBD2. V shed 3 bases, J shed 7 bases, and the junction held 8 bases outside the gene matches. Germline lookup yields CDR1 SGHVS and CDR2 FQNEAQ. The CDR3 runs 15 residues. CDR3 coding DNA: TGTGCCAGCAGCTTTGGGGGACTAGCGGCACTGGAGCAGTACTTC. Translated: CASSFGGLAALEQYF.

The chain couples TRBV7-9 to TRBJ2-7; D is undetermined. V was cut by 1 base and J by 2 bases, with 9 bases left in between. This CDR3 has 14 residues. From germline, CDR1 is SEHNR and CDR2 FQNEAQ (reference sequence). The CDR3 sequence: CASSLGAGAYEQYF. CDR3 in DNA: TGTGCCAGCAGCTTAGGTGCAGGAGCCTACGAGCAGTACTTC.

The chain combines TRBV5-4 with TRBJ1-2, with 10 positions matching TRBD1. The CDR3 contains 14 residues. Looked up from germline, CDR1 is SGHNT and CDR2 is YYREEE (reference sequence). J lost 5 bases, V lost 3 bases, and 4 bases had no gene match. CDR3: CASSYPGQGYGYTF. CDR3 coding DNA: TGTGCCAGCAGCTATCCGGGACAGGGGTATGGCTACACCTTC.

The rearrangement links TRBV9 to TRBJ1-4; TRBD1 aligns across 8 bases. Trimming at V came to 4 bases and at J to 11 bases, leaving 10 bases not matched to a gene. CDR3 length: 14 residues. Germline CDR1 SGDLS, CDR2 YYNGEE. The CDR3 sequence: CASSPGTGRSKLFF. DNA of the CDR3: TGTGCCAGCAGCCCCGGGACAGGTCGATCGAAACTGTTTTTT. Full variable domain (outside the CDR3, taken from reference TRBV9 and TRBJ1-4): DSGVTQTPKHLITATGQRVTLRCSPRSGDLSVYWYQQSLDQGLQFLIQYYNGEERAKGNILERFSAQQFPDLHSELNLSSLELGDSALYFCASSPGTGRSKLFFGSGTQLSVL.

V gene TRBV21-1 combines with J gene TRBJ2-7. TRBV21-1 is a recognized pseudogene. The CDR3 length is 15 residues. The DNA of the CDR3 is TGTGCCAGCAGCAAAGGGTCCAGCAAGTCCTACGAGCAGTACTTC. Translated: CASSKGSSKSYEQYF.